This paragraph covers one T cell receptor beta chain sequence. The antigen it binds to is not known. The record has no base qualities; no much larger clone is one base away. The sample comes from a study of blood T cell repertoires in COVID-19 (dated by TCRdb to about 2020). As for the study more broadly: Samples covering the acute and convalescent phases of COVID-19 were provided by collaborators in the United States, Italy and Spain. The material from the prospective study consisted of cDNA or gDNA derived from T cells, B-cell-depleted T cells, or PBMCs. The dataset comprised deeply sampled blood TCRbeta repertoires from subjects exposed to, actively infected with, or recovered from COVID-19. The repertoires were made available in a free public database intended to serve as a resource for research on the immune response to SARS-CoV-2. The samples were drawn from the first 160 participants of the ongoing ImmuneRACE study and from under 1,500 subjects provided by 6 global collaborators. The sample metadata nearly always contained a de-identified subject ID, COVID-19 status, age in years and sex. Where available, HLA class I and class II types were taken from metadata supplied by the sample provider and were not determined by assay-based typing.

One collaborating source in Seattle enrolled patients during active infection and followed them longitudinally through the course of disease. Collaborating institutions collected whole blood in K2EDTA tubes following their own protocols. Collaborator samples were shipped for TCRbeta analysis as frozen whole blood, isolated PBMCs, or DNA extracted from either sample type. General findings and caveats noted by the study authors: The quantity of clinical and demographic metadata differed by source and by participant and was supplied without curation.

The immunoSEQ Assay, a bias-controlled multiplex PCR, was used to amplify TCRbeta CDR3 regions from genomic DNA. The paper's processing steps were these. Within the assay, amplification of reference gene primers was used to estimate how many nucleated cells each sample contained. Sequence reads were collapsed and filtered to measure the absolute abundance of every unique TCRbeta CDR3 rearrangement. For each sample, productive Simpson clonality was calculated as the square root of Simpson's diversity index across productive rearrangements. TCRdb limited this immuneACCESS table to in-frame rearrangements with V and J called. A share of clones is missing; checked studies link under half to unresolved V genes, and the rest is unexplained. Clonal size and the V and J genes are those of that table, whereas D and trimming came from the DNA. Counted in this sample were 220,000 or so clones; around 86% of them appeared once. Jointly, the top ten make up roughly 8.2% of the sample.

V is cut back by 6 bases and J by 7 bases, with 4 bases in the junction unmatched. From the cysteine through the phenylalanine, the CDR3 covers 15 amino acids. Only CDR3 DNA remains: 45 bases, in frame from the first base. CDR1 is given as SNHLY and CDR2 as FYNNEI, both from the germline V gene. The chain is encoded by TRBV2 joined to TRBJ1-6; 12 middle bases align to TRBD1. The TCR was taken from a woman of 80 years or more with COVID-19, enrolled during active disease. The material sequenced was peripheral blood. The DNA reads TGTGCCAGCAGCGAGGGACAGGGGGCAAATTCACCCCTCCACTTT. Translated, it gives CASSEGQGANSPLHF. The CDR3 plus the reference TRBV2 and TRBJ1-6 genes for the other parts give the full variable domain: EPEVTQTPSHQVTQMGQEVILRCVPISNHLYFYWYRQILGQKVEFLVSFYNNEISEKSEIFDDQFSVERPDGSNFTLKIRSTKLEDSAMYFCASSEGQGANSPLHFGNGTRLTVT.